This TCR beta chain originates from a study of response to subunit inactivated influenza vaccine (dated by TCRdb to 2017 to 2018). Study-level background: Deep quantitative T cell receptor repertoire profiling was used in the study to track responses to a trivalent subunit inactivated influenza vaccine.

Broad study findings and their caveats: The authors suggested that each seasonal influenza vaccination may recruit only a limited number of new T cells.

Libraries were constructed by RT-PCR. The sequencing machine was an Illumina HiSeq 2500. TCRdb reanalyzed the raw reads on its own, using fastp at Q25 for trimming and MiXCR for clone calling, and kept in-frame beta chains. Every distinct CDR3 protein forms one entry, paired with its most common genes and DNA. A total of roughly 650,000 distinct CDR3 sequences appear in this sample, approximately 15% of them only once. The ten largest make up approximately 7.6% of the sample. In its sample, this clonotype was seen a few times. Its specific antigen is unknown. No base-level quality is on record; no much larger clone is a single base apart. The clonotype was recovered from a man aged 50 or older who received an inactivated influenza vaccine. Donor details come from another sample of the same person, matched by shared clones. Sequencing used PBMCs from blood, obtained 14 days before vaccination.

The DNA sequence is as follows: TGTGCCAGCAGCGTAGTGGACTCCCGCTCCTACAATGAGCAGTTCTTC. Its protein product is CASSVVDSRSYNEQFF. The chain links TRBV9 with TRBJ2-1; possibly the D gene is TRBD2, per 5 matching bases. CDR1 SGDLS and CDR2 YYNGEE are derived from the germline V gene. The junction shows trimming of 0 bases on V and 0 bases on J, plus 10 bases between the germline ends. The CDR3, cysteine through phenylalanine, is 16 amino acids long. Solely the CDR3 DNA is kept, with 48 bases framed from the first base.